The 23 T cell receptor beta chains listed next were all sequenced from one sample in a study of beta chain features in type 1 diabetes. Expressed TCRB transcripts were sequenced after all isolated RNA was converted to cDNA. Clones were sequenced by immunoSEQ multiplex PCR, and TCRdb holds only the in-frame ones, with some missing. The sample carries 860,000 or so clones, roughly 15% recorded once. Sequencing was done on a sample of naive CD4+ T cells from blood. The receptors shown here come from a woman between 18 and 29 years old in good health.

This clone was counted a few times. The chain employs TRBV4-3 and TRBJ2-3, with TRBD1 identical over 12 bases. This CDR3 has 18 amino acids. Germline V gene lookup returns CDR1 LGHNA and CDR2 YSLEER. J was trimmed by 4 bases and V by 1 base; bases with no gene match: 9. The CDR3 DNA is TGCGCCAGCAGCCAAGGACCCCGGGACAGGGGGCCGGCAGATACGCAGTATTTT. Its translation is CASSQGPRDRGPADTQYF.

This clone was observed a handful of times. The rearrangement links TRBV6-5 to TRBJ1-1; D gene ambiguous. There are 13 residues in the CDR3. V lost 2 bases, J lost 1 base, and 5 bases lay in between. Germline V gives CDR1 MNHEY, CDR2 SVGAGI. This CDR3 reads CASSYQPNTEAFF. CDR3 in DNA: TGTGCCAGCAGTTACCAACCGAACACTGAAGCTTTCTTT.

Only a few counts were recorded for this clone. The rearrangement joins TRBV10-3 to TRBJ1-2; 7 nucleotides match TRBD1. This CDR3 comprises 14 residues. V dropped 2 bases and J dropped 4; count of bases not matched to a gene: 4. Germline V gene lookup returns CDR1 ENHRY and CDR2 SYGVKD. The CDR3 DNA reads TGTGCCATCAGTGAGGTGCAGGGGGGCTATGGCTACACCTTC. It is translated as CAISEVQGGYGYTF.

In its sample, this clone was seen once. Here the CDR3 DNA reads TGTGCCAGCAGCACCCGACAGGGGGCAGGGAATTCACCCCTCCACTTT. It codes for CASSTRQGAGNSPLHF. The J gene is TRBJ1-6, the V gene TRBV7-9; 10 bases agree with TRBD1. The ends lost 5 bases at V and 7 bases at J; junction bases unmatched: 8. The CDR3 runs 16 residues. Germline CDR1 SEHNR, CDR2 FQNEAQ (reference sequence). The complete variable domain, with remaining parts taken from reference TRBV7-9 and TRBJ1-6, reads DTGVSQNPRHKITKRGQNVTFRCDPISEHNRLYWYRQTLGQGPEFLTYFQNEAQLEKSRLLSDRFSAERPKGSFSTLEIQRTEQGDSAMYLCASSTRQGAGNSPLHFGNGTRLTVT.

The genes are TRBV7-2 and TRBJ2-2; TRBD1 aligns across 7 bases. Per germline, CDR1 SGHTA and CDR2 FQGNSA. There are 16 residues in the CDR3. After removal of 2 bases from V and 4 bases from J, the junction contained 7 bases not matched to a gene. The CDR3 DNA reads TGTGCCAGCAGCTTACTGGGACAGCCGGGCACCGGGGAGCTGTTTTTT. Translation gives CASSLLGQPGTGELFF.

This clone was seen a handful of times. J is TRBJ1-5 and V is TRBV10-3; possibly TRBD1 for D (5 bases). Trimming shortened V by 5 bases and J by 4 bases, and 15 bases separated the two germline ends. The CDR3 is 15 amino acids. Per the germline V gene, CDR1 is ENHRY and CDR2 is SYGVKD. The CDR3 DNA follows: TGTGCCATCAGTAGCCGGGACGGGGATAATCAGCCCCAGCATTTT. Its protein product is CAISSRDGDNQPQHF.

The chain recombines TRBV4-3 with TRBJ2-3, with D possibly matching TRBD2 (6 bases). Trimming took off 4 bases at V and 2 bases at J, with 19 bases between the two ends. Germline V gene data show CDR1 as LGHNA and CDR2 as YSLEER. CDR3 length: 17 residues. The DNA for the CDR3 is TGCGCCAGCAGCCGTCAACATGGACTAACGATCACAGATACGCAGTATTTT. Translation: CASSRQHGLTITDTQYF.

The DNA for the CDR3 is TGTGCCAGCAGCTTGTTAGGTGCCGGGGGCACCTACAATGAGCAGTTCTTC. Translating gives CASSLLGAGGTYNEQFF. The chain links TRBV5-6 to TRBJ2-1; the D call may be TRBD1 or TRBD2 (6 bases each). This CDR3 has 17 amino acids. Germline CDR1 is SGHDT and CDR2 is YYEEEE. Between the trimmed V and J ends, which lost 1 base and 2 bases, there was a span of 16 bases.

This clone was seen only once. V and J are TRBV7-2 and TRBJ2-1; the match to TRBD2 covers 7 bases. The trim removed 2 bases at V and 4 bases at J, leaving 2 bases unmatched. The CDR3 consists of 14 residues. Germline CDR1 is SGHTA and CDR2 is FQGNSA. The CDR3, as DNA: TGTGCCAGCAGCTTATCTAGCGGATACAATGAGCAGTTCTTC. Translated, it gives CASSLSSGYNEQFF.

The chain recombines TRBV19 with TRBJ1-5, with 8 bases identical to TRBD1. Germline assignment: CDR1 LNHDA and CDR2 SQIVND (reference sequence). J gave up 7 bases and V 5 bases, and 4 bases lay outside the gene matches. CDR3 length: 13 residues. CDR3: CASSGRGLQPQHF. The CDR3 DNA follows: TGTGCCAGTAGTGGCAGGGGGCTGCAGCCCCAGCATTTT.

The CDR3 reads CASSTRTSGTDTQYF. Written as DNA, the CDR3 is TGCGCCAGCAGCACCCGGACTAGCGGCACAGATACGCAGTATTTT. The chain links TRBV5-1 to TRBJ2-3, with 9 positions matching TRBD2. Germline CDR1 reads SGHRS; CDR2 reads YFSETQ. V was clipped by 4 bases and J by 1 base; unmatched bases: 4. The CDR3 loop spans 15 amino acids.

This clone was seen a handful of times. The chain combines TRBV19 with TRBJ2-1, with 8 nucleotides matching TRBD2. The CDR3 is made up of 15 amino acids. The ends lost 6 bases at V and 3 bases at J; junction bases unmatched: 7. Germline V lookup: CDR1 LNHDA, CDR2 SQIVND (reference sequence). The CDR3 region is CASSRGAGVYNEQFF. Written as DNA, the CDR3 is TGTGCCAGTAGCCGAGGAGCGGGGGTCTACAATGAGCAGTTCTTC. The full variable domain, rest sourced from reference TRBV19 and TRBJ2-1, is DGGITQSPKYLFRKEGQNVTLSCEQNLNHDAMYWYRQDPGQGLRLIYYSQIVNDFQKGDIAEGYSVSREKKESFPLTVTSAQKNPTAFYLCASSRGAGVYNEQFFGPGTRLTVL.

This clone was picked up a small number of times. The J gene is TRBJ2-7, the V gene TRBV10-3; TRBD2 matches at 8 bases. With 6 bases clipped from V and 5 bases from J, the junction kept 9 bases outside the gene matches. The germline V gene encodes CDR1 ENHRY and CDR2 SYGVKD. CDR3 length: 14 residues. CDR3 in amino acids: CAISEAGARNEQYF. Here the CDR3 DNA reads TGTGCCATCAGCGAAGCGGGAGCAAGGAACGAGCAGTACTTC.

This clone has a handful of counts. CDR3 region: CASSLGTSLNQPQHF. Written as DNA, the CDR3 is TGTGCCAGTAGTTTAGGGACATCGCTGAATCAGCCCCAGCATTTT. The chain links TRBV19 to TRBJ1-5, with a possible D match to TRBD1 (6 bases). The CDR3 length is 15 residues. V gave up 5 bases and J gave up 4 bases, with 15 bases separating them. Germline V gives CDR1 LNHDA, CDR2 SQIVND (reference sequence).

The chain is built from TRBV2 and TRBJ1-2, with a possible D match to TRBD1 (5 bases). V lost 5 bases and J lost 4, with 11 bases in between. There are 13 residues in the CDR3. Germline-derived CDR1 and CDR2 are SNHLY and FYNNEI. CDR3 protein: CASSSGTTYGYTF. CDR3 nucleotide sequence: TGTGCCAGCAGTTCCGGGACCACCTATGGCTACACCTTC.

The J gene is TRBJ1-2, the V gene TRBV28; perhaps TRBD1 as D (5 bases). V was pared by 3 bases and J by 7 bases, with 12 bases between. The CDR3 has 13 residues. CDR1 and CDR2 (germline): MDHEN, SYDVKM. The CDR3 nucleotides are TGTGCCAGCAGTTTTGGGGGAAAGGGTGGCTACACCTTC. Its translation is CASSFGGKGGYTF.

The V and J genes are TRBV15 and TRBJ1-3, with D uncertain. Trimming took 6 bases from V and 0 from J, leaving 6 bases between them. This CDR3 comprises 13 residues. Germline V CDR1 and CDR2: LNHNV, YYDKDF (reference sequence). The CDR3 region has the DNA TGTGCCACCAGAACAACCTCTGGAAACACCATATATTTT. Its translation: CATRTTSGNTIYF.

The gene calls are TRBV6-5 and TRBJ2-1; D remains unclear. Trimming took off 5 bases at V and 5 bases at J, with 13 bases between the two ends. This CDR3 has 14 amino acids. Germline V CDR1 and CDR2: MNHEY, SVGAGI. This CDR3 reads CASSLAAPDNEQFF. The CDR3 nucleotides are TGTGCCAGCAGTCTGGCGGCGCCCGACAATGAGCAGTTCTTC.

This clone was picked up a small number of times. The chain links TRBV4-1 to TRBJ1-4; D is undetermined. Germline CDR1 reads MGHRA; CDR2 reads YSYEKL. The length of the CDR3 is 14 residues. With 0 bases removed from V and 8 bases from J, the gap between germline ends came to 10 bases. CDR3 region: CASSQDYRREKLFF. CDR3 DNA: TGCGCCAGCAGCCAAGATTATCGGCGGGAAAAACTGTTTTTT.

The chain combines TRBV5-1 with TRBJ2-3; weak D call: TRBD1 (6 bases). The ends were cut back, 2 bases at V and 2 bases at J, with 15 bases in the middle. Germline CDR1 and CDR2: SGHRS and YFSETQ. The CDR3 sequence is 16 residues long. CDR3 loop: CASSFDRLTLTDTQYF. The CDR3 coding sequence is TGCGCCAGCAGCTTTGACAGGCTCACCCTCACAGATACGCAGTATTTT.

This clone was detected a few times. This rearrangement joins TRBV7-2 to TRBJ2-5; 9 positions match TRBD1. The V segment lost 6 bases and the J segment 3 bases; nucleotides outside the gene matches: 8. The CDR3 runs to 15 residues. In germline, CDR1 is SGHTA, CDR2 FQGNSA. The chain's CDR3 is CASRLLQGAKETQYF. The CDR3 DNA is TGTGCCAGCAGACTATTACAGGGGGCGAAAGAGACCCAGTACTTC.

Only a few counts were recorded for this clone. The J gene is TRBJ2-4, the V gene TRBV28; D is possibly TRBD2 (6 bases). This CDR3 has 17 amino acids. V was cut by 3 bases and J by 2 bases, with 17 bases left in between. Per the germline V gene, CDR1 is MDHEN and CDR2 is SYDVKM. The CDR3 sequence: CASSLTGTGVSKNIQYF. The CDR3 DNA sequence: TGTGCCAGCAGTTTGACTGGAACGGGAGTCTCCAAAAACATTCAGTACTTC.

This clone was picked up a small number of times. This chain joins TRBV7-9 and TRBJ1-5; 7 bases map to TRBD1. Germline CDR1 SEHNR, CDR2 FQNEAQ (reference sequence). V shed 4 bases, J shed 7 bases, and the junction held 10 bases outside the gene matches. The CDR3 consists of 15 residues. The CDR3 DNA sequence: TGTGCCAGCAGCTCATCCGAGGGGGCCTGGCAGCCCCAGCATTTT. It translates to CASSSSEGAWQPQHF. Variable domain in full (rest from reference TRBV7-9 and TRBJ1-5): DTGVSQNPRHKITKRGQNVTFRCDPISEHNRLYWYRQTLGQGPEFLTYFQNEAQLEKSRLLSDRFSAERPKGSFSTLEIQRTEQGDSAMYLCASSSSEGAWQPQHFGDGTRLSIL.